This T cell receptor beta chain was captured by sequencing in a study of T cells in Graves' hyperthyroidism and ophthalmopathy. Amplification of TCR beta CDR3 regions used RNA as the template. During a first-round RT-PCR of the TCR CDR3, the HTBI primer set was used. TCRdb analysed the multiplex PCR reads with MiXCR anew, one entry per CDR3 protein. The sample contains 700,000 to 950,000 distinct CDR3 sequences, under 45% of which appear only once. Clinical symptoms, serum thyroxine and TRAb, thyroid ultrasound and orbital computed tomography together formed the diagnostic basis. A roughly 9.3 ml volume of fresh peripheral blood provided the PBMCs. Germline V CDR1 and CDR2: LNHDA, SQIVND (reference sequence). The V end was cut by 4 bases, the J end by 0 bases, with 13 bases between. The CDR3 is 15 residues long. This clonotype has at least ten counts. The antigen remains undetermined. General study results and limits: It was a median around seven months before onset that the model predicted ophthalmopathy. From stable hyperthyroidism, ophthalmopathy was set apart by a 13 V-J model.

The sequencing input was blood. This chain links TRBV19 with TRBJ2-7, with D perhaps matching TRBD1 (7 bases). This clonotype originated in a woman aged 40 to 50 with Graves' hyperthyroidism. The CDR3 coding sequence is TGTGCCAGTAGTAGCGGGACAGACGCCTCCTACGAGCAGTACTTC. Translated: CASSSGTDASYEQYF.